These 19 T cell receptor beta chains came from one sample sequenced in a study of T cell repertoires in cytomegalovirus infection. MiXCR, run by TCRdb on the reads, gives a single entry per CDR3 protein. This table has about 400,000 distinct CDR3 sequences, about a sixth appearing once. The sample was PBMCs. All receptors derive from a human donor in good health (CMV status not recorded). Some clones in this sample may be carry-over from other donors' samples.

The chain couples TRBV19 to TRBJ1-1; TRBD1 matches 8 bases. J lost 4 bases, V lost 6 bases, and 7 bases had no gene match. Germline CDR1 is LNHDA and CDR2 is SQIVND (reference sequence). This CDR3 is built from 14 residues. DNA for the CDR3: TGTGCCAGTAGACAGACAGGGGTCGGCACTGAAGCTTTCTTT. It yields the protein CASRQTGVGTEAFF. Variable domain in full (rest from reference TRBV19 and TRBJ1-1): DGGITQSPKYLFRKEGQNVTLSCEQNLNHDAMYWYRQDPGQGLRLIYYSQIVNDFQKGDIAEGYSVSREKKESFPLTVTSAQKNPTAFYLCASRQTGVGTEAFFGQGTRLTVV.

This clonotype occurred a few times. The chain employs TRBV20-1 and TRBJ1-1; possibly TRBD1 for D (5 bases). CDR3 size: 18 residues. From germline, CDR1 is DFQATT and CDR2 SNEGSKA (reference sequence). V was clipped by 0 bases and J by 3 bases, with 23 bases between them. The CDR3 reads CSARDPTRGSLRDTEAFF. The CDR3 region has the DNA TGCAGTGCTAGAGATCCAACGAGGGGCTCTCTCCGGGACACTGAAGCTTTCTTT.

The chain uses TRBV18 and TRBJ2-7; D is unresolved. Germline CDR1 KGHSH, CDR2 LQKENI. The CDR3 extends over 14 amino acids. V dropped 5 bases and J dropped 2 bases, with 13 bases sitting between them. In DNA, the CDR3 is TGTGCCAGCTCATTCGTCGAAAAACCCTACGAGCAGTACTTC. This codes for CASSFVEKPYEQYF.

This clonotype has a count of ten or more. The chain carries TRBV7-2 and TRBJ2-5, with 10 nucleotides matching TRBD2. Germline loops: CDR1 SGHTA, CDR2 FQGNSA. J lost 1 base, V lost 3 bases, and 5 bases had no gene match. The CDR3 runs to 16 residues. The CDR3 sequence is CASSFNSGRGQETQYF. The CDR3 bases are TGTGCCAGCAGCTTCAACAGCGGGAGGGGCCAAGAGACCCAGTACTTC.

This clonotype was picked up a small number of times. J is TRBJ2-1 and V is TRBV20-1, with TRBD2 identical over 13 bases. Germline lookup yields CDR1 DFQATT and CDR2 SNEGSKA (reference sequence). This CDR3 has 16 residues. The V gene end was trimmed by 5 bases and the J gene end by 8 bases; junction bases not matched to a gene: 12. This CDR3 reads CSAPPVGLAGEDEQFF. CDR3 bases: TGCAGTGCTCCGCCGGTTGGACTAGCGGGAGAGGATGAGCAGTTCTTC.

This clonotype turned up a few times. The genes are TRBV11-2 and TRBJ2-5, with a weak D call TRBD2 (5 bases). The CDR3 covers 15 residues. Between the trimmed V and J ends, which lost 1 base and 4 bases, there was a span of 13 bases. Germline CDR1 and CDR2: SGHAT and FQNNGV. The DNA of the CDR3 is TGTGCCAGCAGCTTAGTTCGGGGAGCCCTAGAGACCCAGTACTTC. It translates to CASSLVRGALETQYF.

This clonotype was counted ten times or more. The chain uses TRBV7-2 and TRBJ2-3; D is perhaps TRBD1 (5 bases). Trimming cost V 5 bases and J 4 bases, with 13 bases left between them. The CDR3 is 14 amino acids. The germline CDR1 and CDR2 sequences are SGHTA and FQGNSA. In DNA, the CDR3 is TGTGCCAGCAGCCCCACAGGTGGCCCAGATACGCAGTATTTT. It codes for CASSPTGGPDTQYF.

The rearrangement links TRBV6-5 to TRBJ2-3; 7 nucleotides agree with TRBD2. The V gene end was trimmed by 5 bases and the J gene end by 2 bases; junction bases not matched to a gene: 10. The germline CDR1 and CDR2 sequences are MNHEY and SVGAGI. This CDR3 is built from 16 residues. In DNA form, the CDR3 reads TGTGCCAGCAGTCCCTGGGAGGGCATGGCCACAGATACGCAGTATTTT. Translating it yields CASSPWEGMATDTQYF.

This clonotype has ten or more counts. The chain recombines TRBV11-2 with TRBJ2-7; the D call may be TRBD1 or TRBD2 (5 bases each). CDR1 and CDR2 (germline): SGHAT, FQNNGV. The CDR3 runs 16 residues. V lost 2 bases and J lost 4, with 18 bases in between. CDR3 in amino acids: CASSLHYRDGIYEQYF. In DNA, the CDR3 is TGTGCCAGCAGCTTACACTACCGGGACGGAATATACGAGCAGTACTTC.

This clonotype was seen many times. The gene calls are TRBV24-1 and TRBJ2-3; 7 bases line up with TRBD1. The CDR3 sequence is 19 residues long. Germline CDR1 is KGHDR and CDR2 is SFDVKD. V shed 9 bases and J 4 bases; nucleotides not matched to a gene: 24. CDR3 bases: TGTGCCACCTCGGGCGCGAAAGGGGGCCGACTCAGAACACCAGATACGCAGTATTTT. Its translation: CATSGAKGGRLRTPDTQYF.

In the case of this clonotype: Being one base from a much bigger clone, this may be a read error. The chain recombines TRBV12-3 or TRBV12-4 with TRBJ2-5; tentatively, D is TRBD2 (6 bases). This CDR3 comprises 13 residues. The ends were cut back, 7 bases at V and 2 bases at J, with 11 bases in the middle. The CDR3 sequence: CASTAGLQETQYF. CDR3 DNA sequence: TGTGCCAGCACCGCGGGGCTTCAAGAGACCCAGTACTTC.

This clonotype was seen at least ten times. For the CDR3, the DNA is TGTGCCTCACAGCCGACGGGCTTCAGGAACAATGAGCAGTTCTTC. Translated, it gives CASQPTGFRNNEQFF. V gene TRBV7-2 combines with J gene TRBJ2-1; no reliable D call. The CDR3 has 15 residues. Germline CDR1 reads SGHTA; CDR2 reads FQGNSA. Trimming pared 11 bases from V and 5 bases from J, leaving 22 bases between.

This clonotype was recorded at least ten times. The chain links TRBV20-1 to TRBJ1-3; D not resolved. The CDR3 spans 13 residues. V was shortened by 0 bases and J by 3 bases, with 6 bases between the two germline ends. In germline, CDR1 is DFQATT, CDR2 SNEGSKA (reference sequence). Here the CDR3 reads CSARDWDGNTIYF. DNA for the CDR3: TGCAGTGCTAGAGACTGGGATGGAAACACCATATATTTT.

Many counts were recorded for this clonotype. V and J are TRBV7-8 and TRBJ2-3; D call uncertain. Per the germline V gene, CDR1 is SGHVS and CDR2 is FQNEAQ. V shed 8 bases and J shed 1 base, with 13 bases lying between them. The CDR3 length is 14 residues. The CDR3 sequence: CASSQNQGTDTQYF. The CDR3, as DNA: TGTGCCAGCTCCCAGAATCAGGGCACAGATACGCAGTATTTT. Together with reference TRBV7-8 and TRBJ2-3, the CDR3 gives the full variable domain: GAGVSQSPRYKVAKRGQDVALRCDPISGHVSLFWYQQALGQGPEFLTYFQNEAQLDKSGLPSDRFFAERPEGSVSTLKIQRTQQEDSAVYLCASSQNQGTDTQYFGPGTRLTVL.

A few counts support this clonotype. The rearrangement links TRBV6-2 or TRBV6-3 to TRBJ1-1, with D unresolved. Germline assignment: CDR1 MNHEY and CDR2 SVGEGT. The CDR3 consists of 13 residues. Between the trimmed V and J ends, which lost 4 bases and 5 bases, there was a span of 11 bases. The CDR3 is CASSSRIGTEAFF. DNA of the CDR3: TGTGCCAGCAGTTCCCGAATTGGGACTGAAGCTTTCTTT.

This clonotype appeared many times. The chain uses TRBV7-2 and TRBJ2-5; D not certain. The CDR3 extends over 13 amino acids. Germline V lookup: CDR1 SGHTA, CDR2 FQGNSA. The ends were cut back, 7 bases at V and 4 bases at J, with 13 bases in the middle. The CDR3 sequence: CASTQLPAETQYF. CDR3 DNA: TGTGCCAGCACGCAGCTTCCTGCAGAGACCCAGTACTTC.

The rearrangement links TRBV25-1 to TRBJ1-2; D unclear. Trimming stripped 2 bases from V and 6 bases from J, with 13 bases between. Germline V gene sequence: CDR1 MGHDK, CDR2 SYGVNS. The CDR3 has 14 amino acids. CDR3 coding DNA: TGTGCCAGCAGTGAAGATCCCGGAGGAAATGGCTACACCTTC. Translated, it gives CASSEDPGGNGYTF.

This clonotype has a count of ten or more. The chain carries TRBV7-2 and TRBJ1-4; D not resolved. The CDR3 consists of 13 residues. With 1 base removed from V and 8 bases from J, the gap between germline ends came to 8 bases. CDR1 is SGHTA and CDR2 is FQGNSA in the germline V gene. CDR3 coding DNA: TGTGCCAGCAGCTTAGATCGGCTGGAAAAACTGTTTTTT. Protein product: CASSLDRLEKLFF.

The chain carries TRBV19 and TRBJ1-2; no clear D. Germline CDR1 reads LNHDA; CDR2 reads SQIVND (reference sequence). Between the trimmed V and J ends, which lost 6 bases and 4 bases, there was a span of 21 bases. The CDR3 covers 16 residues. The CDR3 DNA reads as TGTGCCAGTAGCAAGGACGGCGGTGGAGTTAGCTATGGCTACACCTTC. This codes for CASSKDGGGVSYGYTF. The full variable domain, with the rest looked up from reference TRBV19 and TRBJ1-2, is DGGITQSPKYLFRKEGQNVTLSCEQNLNHDAMYWYRQDPGQGLRLIYYSQIVNDFQKGDIAEGYSVSREKKESFPLTVTSAQKNPTAFYLCASSKDGGGVSYGYTFGSGTRLTVV.